A selection of T cell receptor beta chains follows, all from one sample in a study of graft-versus-host responses after intestinal transplantation. TCRdb's table, derived via immunoSEQ multiplex PCR, lists solely in-frame clones and lacks some. The sample yields around 99,000 clones, roughly 87% seen once. These TCRs' antigens remain unknown. This specimen consisted of unstimulated CD4+ T cells sorted from spleen or lymph node cells, obtained before transplant. All receptors come from a human donor who was the organ donor for an intestinal transplant. CDR3s include the opening cysteine and the closing phenylalanine or tryptophan. The order of the fields is V gene, D gene, clone size, J gene, CDR3 DNA, CDR3 protein. A D gene is named only where the DNA matches it firmly. Clone size is shown for a subset of rows, as once, few, many or a class of expanded clone.

v_call: TRBV6-6; d_call: -; clone_size: few; j_call: TRBJ2-7; cdr3_nt: TGTGCCAGCAGTTACGACCTGCGGGGCTACGAGCAGTACTTC; cdr3_aa: CASSYDLRGYEQYF
v_call: TRBV6-6; d_call: -; clone_size: -; j_call: TRBJ1-1; cdr3_nt: TGTGCCAGCAGTTACTGGGACACTGAAGCTTTCTTT; cdr3_aa: CASSYWDTEAFF
v_call: TRBV5-6; d_call: -; clone_size: -; j_call: TRBJ1-5; cdr3_nt: TGTGCCAGCAGCTTGTGGGGTAACTCCGCGGTCAGCAATCAGCCCCAGCATTTT; cdr3_aa: CASSLWGNSAVSNQPQHF
v_call: TRBV6-1; d_call: TRBD1; clone_size: -; j_call: TRBJ2-1; cdr3_nt: TGTGCCAGCAGTGAAAGACAGGGCAGGTACAATGAGCAGTTCTTC; cdr3_aa: CASSERQGRYNEQFF
v_call: TRBV6-5; d_call: -; clone_size: once; j_call: TRBJ1-2; cdr3_nt: TGTGCCAGCAGTTACTCGCGACAGGCGAAGACGGGCTACACCTTC; cdr3_aa: CASSYSRQAKTGYTF
v_call: TRBV6-6; d_call: -; clone_size: -; j_call: TRBJ1-4; cdr3_nt: TGTGCCAGCAGTTCCAGGGGAACAACTAATGAAAAACTGTTTTTT; cdr3_aa: CASSSRGTTNEKLFF
v_call: TRBV14; d_call: TRBD2; clone_size: -; j_call: TRBJ2-1; cdr3_nt: TGTGCCAGCAGCCAAAAATTACTAGCGGGAGGGGCGAATGAGCAGTTCTTC; cdr3_aa: CASSQKLLAGGANEQFF
v_call: TRBV2; d_call: -; clone_size: -; j_call: TRBJ1-1; cdr3_nt: TGTGCCAGCAGTGTGACTGAAGCTTTCTTT; cdr3_aa: CASSVTEAFF
v_call: TRBV29-1; d_call: TRBD1; clone_size: -; j_call: TRBJ1-4; cdr3_nt: TGCAGCGTTGCCAGGGGGCTCACGGCTAATGAAAAACTGTTTTTT; cdr3_aa: CSVARGLTANEKLFF
v_call: TRBV10-3; d_call: TRBD1; clone_size: few; j_call: TRBJ1-2; cdr3_nt: TGTGCCATCAGCGGCGACAGGGGTGGTGGCTACACCTTC; cdr3_aa: CAISGDRGGGYTF
v_call: TRBV11-1; d_call: TRBD2; clone_size: -; j_call: TRBJ2-7; cdr3_nt: TGTGCCAGCAGCTTAGGACTAGCGGACTACGAGCAGTACTTC; cdr3_aa: CASSLGLADYEQYF
v_call: TRBV19; d_call: TRBD2; clone_size: -; j_call: TRBJ2-7; cdr3_nt: TGTGCCAGTTCGATAGGGACTAGCGGGGGGATCTACGAGCAGTACTTC; cdr3_aa: CASSIGTSGGIYEQYF
v_call: TRBV9; d_call: -; clone_size: -; j_call: TRBJ2-3; cdr3_nt: TGTGCCAGCAGCGTTCGTAGGTTGGCAGATACGCAGTATTTT; cdr3_aa: CASSVRRLADTQYF
v_call: TRBV5-1; d_call: -; clone_size: -; j_call: TRBJ2-3; cdr3_nt: TGCGCCAGCAGCTTGTCACTTACTAGCACAGATACGCAGTATTTT; cdr3_aa: CASSLSLTSTDTQYF
v_call: TRBV5-4; d_call: TRBD2; clone_size: -; j_call: TRBJ2-1; cdr3_nt: TGTGCCAGCAGCCTGCCGGGAGGGTACAATGAGCAGTTCTTC; cdr3_aa: CASSLPGGYNEQFF
v_call: TRBV5-1; d_call: -; clone_size: -; j_call: TRBJ1-2; cdr3_nt: TGCGCCAGCAGCTTGGTTGATGTTGGGAGCTATGGCTACACCTTC; cdr3_aa: CASSLVDVGSYGYTF
v_call: TRBV27; d_call: TRBD1; clone_size: -; j_call: TRBJ1-2; cdr3_nt: TGTGCCAGCAGTTGGACAGGAAGGTATGGCTACACCTTC; cdr3_aa: CASSWTGRYGYTF
v_call: TRBV2; d_call: -; clone_size: -; j_call: TRBJ2-2; cdr3_nt: TGTGCCAGCAGACTAACCTCCCGCGCCGGGGAGCTGTTTTTT; cdr3_aa: CASRLTSRAGELFF
v_call: TRBV6-1; d_call: TRBD2; clone_size: -; j_call: TRBJ2-1; cdr3_nt: TGTGCCAGCAAGAGTAGCGGGGCCTCCTACAATGAGCAGTTCTTC; cdr3_aa: CASKSSGASYNEQFF
v_call: TRBV30; d_call: TRBD2; clone_size: -; j_call: TRBJ2-7; cdr3_nt: TGTGCCTGGAGTGTACGTGTACGACTAGCGGGAGGTAACGGCTACGAGCAGTACTTC; cdr3_aa: CAWSVRVRLAGGNGYEQYF
v_call: TRBV5-1; d_call: -; clone_size: -; j_call: TRBJ2-4; cdr3_nt: TGCGCCAGCAGCACTGGGGCCAAAAACATTCAGTACTTC; cdr3_aa: CASSTGAKNIQYF
v_call: TRBV20-1; d_call: -; clone_size: -; j_call: TRBJ2-1; cdr3_nt: TGCAGTGCTAGCCCTAGCGATGAGCAGTTCTTC; cdr3_aa: CSASPSDEQFF
v_call: TRBV5-1; d_call: TRBD2; clone_size: -; j_call: TRBJ2-1; cdr3_nt: TGCGCCAGCAGCTTGGCGGCGGGGGGGCAGAATGAGCAGTTCTTC; cdr3_aa: CASSLAAGGQNEQFF
v_call: TRBV2; d_call: TRBD2; clone_size: -; j_call: TRBJ2-7; cdr3_nt: TGTGCCAGCAGTGAAAGGGGACTAGCGGGAGTGTACGAGCAGTACTTC; cdr3_aa: CASSERGLAGVYEQYF
v_call: TRBV19; d_call: -; clone_size: -; j_call: TRBJ2-7; cdr3_nt: TGTGCCAGTAGTACGCAACAGAGCTCCTACGAGCAGTACTTC; cdr3_aa: CASSTQQSSYEQYF
v_call: TRBV27; d_call: TRBD2; clone_size: -; j_call: TRBJ2-2; cdr3_nt: TGTGCCAGCAGTTTCTTCGGACTAGCGGACACCGGGGAGCTGTTTTTT; cdr3_aa: CASSFFGLADTGELFF
v_call: TRBV5-1; d_call: -; clone_size: -; j_call: TRBJ2-1; cdr3_nt: TGCGCCAGCAGCTTACAGACGGCTTACAATGAGCAGTTCTTC; cdr3_aa: CASSLQTAYNEQFF
v_call: TRBV7-2; d_call: TRBD1; clone_size: -; j_call: TRBJ1-2; cdr3_nt: TGTGCCAGCAGCTTAGCGCGGGTGACAGGGGACGGTGGCTACACCTTC; cdr3_aa: CASSLARVTGDGGYTF
v_call: TRBV18; d_call: -; clone_size: -; j_call: TRBJ2-7; cdr3_nt: TGTGCCAGCTCACCATCTAGCAGATCATCCTCCTACGAGCAGTACTTC; cdr3_aa: CASSPSSRSSSYEQYF
v_call: TRBV20-1; d_call: -; clone_size: -; j_call: TRBJ1-1; cdr3_nt: TGCAGTGCTGGGACAAACACTGAAGCTTTCTTT; cdr3_aa: CSAGTNTEAFF
v_call: TRBV10-2; d_call: TRBD1; clone_size: -; j_call: TRBJ1-3; cdr3_nt: TGCGCCAGCATACGGGACAGGGGGCTCGGAAACACCATATATTTT; cdr3_aa: CASIRDRGLGNTIYF
v_call: TRBV5-1; d_call: TRBD2; clone_size: -; j_call: TRBJ2-2; cdr3_nt: TGCGCCACCAAGGGAGGTTCTAGCGGGGCCAACACCGGGGAGCTGTTTTTT; cdr3_aa: CATKGGSSGANTGELFF
v_call: TRBV6-5; d_call: -; clone_size: -; j_call: TRBJ1-4; cdr3_nt: TGTGCCAGCACCCACAGGGCAACTAATGAAAAACTGTTTTTT; cdr3_aa: CASTHRATNEKLFF
v_call: TRBV6-1; d_call: -; clone_size: -; j_call: TRBJ1-3; cdr3_nt: TGTGCCAGCAGTGAACACGGGACTACTGTTGGAAACACCATATATTTT; cdr3_aa: CASSEHGTTVGNTIYF
v_call: TRBV5-1; d_call: TRBD2; clone_size: -; j_call: TRBJ2-2; cdr3_nt: TGCGCCAGCAGTAACCGGGGGGGCGAGACCGGGGAGCTGTTTTTT; cdr3_aa: CASSNRGGETGELFF
v_call: TRBV5-1; d_call: TRBD1; clone_size: -; j_call: TRBJ1-1; cdr3_nt: TGCGCCAGCAGCACCGGGACAGGAAAGAACACTGAAGCTTTCTTT; cdr3_aa: CASSTGTGKNTEAFF
v_call: TRBV10-1; d_call: TRBD1; clone_size: few; j_call: TRBJ2-3; cdr3_nt: TGCGCCAGCAGCGGCGGGGGGACAGGGGGTCTGAATACGCAGTATTTT; cdr3_aa: CASSGGGTGGLNTQYF
v_call: TRBV7-2; d_call: -; clone_size: -; j_call: TRBJ1-1; cdr3_nt: TGTGCCAGCAGCTTCCTCAATGACGGCTGGAACACTGAAGCTTTCTTT; cdr3_aa: CASSFLNDGWNTEAFF